The 5 T cell receptor beta chains below all came from one sample that was sequenced in a study of patients and donors after allogeneic stem cell transplantation. TCRdb re-analysed the RT-PCR reads in MiXCR, keeping a single row per CDR3 protein. The data contain 400,000 to 450,000 distinct CDR3 sequences, roughly 16% of them singletons. Material: blood, either unsorted or a sorted T cell fraction (not recorded which). The receptors were sampled from a human donor who was either an allogeneic HSCT recipient or a stem cell or donor lymphocyte infusion donor (not recorded which). It is not recorded whose cells these are; they may come from a transplant donor.

The chain combines TRBV3-1 with TRBJ2-1, with 13 positions matching TRBD2. In germline, CDR1 is LGHDT, CDR2 YNNKEL (reference sequence). This CDR3 is 16 amino acids long. With 0 bases clipped from V and 5 bases from J, the junction kept 1 base outside the gene matches. CDR3 nucleotides: TGTGCCAGCAGCCAAGAAGGGACTAGCGGGAACAATGAGCAGTTCTTC. Its protein is CASSQEGTSGNNEQFF.

This clonotype showed up just a few times. The rearrangement links TRBV6-5 to TRBJ1-2; the D gene is possibly TRBD1 (5 bases). V was pared by 4 bases and J by 8 bases, with 20 bases between. There are 15 residues in the CDR3. Looked up from germline, CDR1 is MNHEY and CDR2 is SVGAGI. CDR3 sequence reads: CASSWEGTSPSGYTF. The CDR3 bases are TGTGCCAGCAGTTGGGAGGGGACCTCCCCGAGCGGCTACACCTTC.

V is TRBV30 and J is TRBJ1-1; D gene unclear. Germline-derived CDR1 and CDR2 are GTSNPN and SVGIG (reference sequence). The CDR3 is 13 residues long. V lost 0 bases, J lost 11 bases, and 16 bases lay in between. The CDR3 spells CAWSVAVSGSAFF. In DNA form, the CDR3 reads TGTGCCTGGAGTGTCGCAGTATCAGGTTCGGCTTTCTTT. The full variable domain, in which reference TRBV30 and TRBJ1-1 provide the parts outside the CDR3, is SQTIHQWPATLVQPVGSPLSLECTVEGTSNPNLYWYRQAAGRGLQLLFYSVGIGQISSEVPQNLSASRPQDRQFILSSKKLLLSDSGFYLCAWSVAVSGSAFFGQGTRLTVV.

In its sample, this clonotype was seen a few times. This chain uses TRBV3-1 with TRBJ2-2; tentative D call: TRBD2 (7 bases). V was cut by 1 base and J by 3 bases, with 12 bases left in between. The germline gives CDR1 LGHDT, CDR2 YNNKEL (reference sequence). CDR3 length: 16 amino acids. The CDR3 sequence is CASSQGGGRYTGELFF. DNA of the CDR3: TGTGCCAGCAGCCAAGGGGGGGGGCGCTACACCGGGGAGCTGTTTTTT.

The CDR3: CASSLGVATTYEQYF. The CDR3 region has the DNA TGTGCCAGCAGCTTGGGGGTAGCGACCACCTACGAGCAGTACTTC. The genes are TRBV7-2 and TRBJ2-7; D is tentatively TRBD1 or TRBD2 (5 bases each). Germline values: CDR1 SGHTA, CDR2 FQGNSA. The ends were cut back, 3 bases at V and 2 bases at J, with 14 bases in the middle. The CDR3 loop spans 15 amino acids.